The present T cell receptor beta chain was sequenced within a study of beta chain features in type 1 diabetes. Study-wide points: Patients with Type 1 diabetes showed moderately but significantly shorter TCRB CDR3s in all four CD4+ subsets. There was a possibility that cDNA sequencing over-represented cells with high TCR expression.

This clone was counted only a few times. Antigen unknown. There are 14 residues in the CDR3. Trimming took off 2 bases at V and 7 bases at J, with 12 bases between the two ends. In germline, CDR1 is MNHEY, CDR2 SMNVEV (reference sequence). Researchers reported sorting CD4+ naive, central memory, regulatory and stem cell-like memory cells via CD45RO/CCR7/CD25/CD127/CD95/CD27. Expressed TCRB transcripts were sequenced because the entire RNA isolate underwent reverse transcription. Libraries were prepared by immunoSEQ multiplex PCR; TCRdb keeps only in-frame clonotypes and omits some of them. The sample lists a few hundred thousand clones; 13% to 15% were seen once.

This TCR was recovered from a man aged 30-40 years in good health. Sequencing used central memory CD4+ T cells from blood. This chain uses TRBV27 with TRBJ2-1; no definite D call. The CDR3 is CASSLNQVLNEQFF. The DNA of the CDR3 is TGTGCCAGCAGTTTAAACCAAGTACTAAATGAGCAGTTCTTC.